These 21 T cell receptor beta chains share one sample of origin, sequenced in a study of cytomegalovirus exposure and HLA in healthy donors. PCR amplification relied on 60 Vbeta primers (plus 13 Jbeta primers). Sequencing was performed with immunoSEQ multiplex PCR; in TCRdb, only in-frame clones are kept and a portion is missing. The repertoire holds tens of thousands of clones, with around 70% as singletons. Sequenced: PBMCs. Every receptor here comes from a woman in her fifties or sixties in good health and CMV-seropositive.

The chain uses TRBV7-2 and TRBJ2-5; D remains unclear. The CDR3 sequence is 14 residues long. Germline CDR1 and CDR2: SGHTA and FQGNSA. V lost 3 bases and J lost 6, with 14 bases in between. The CDR3 region is CASSFSGQVKTQYF. Written as DNA, the CDR3 is TGTGCCAGCAGCTTCTCGGGTCAAGTGAAGACCCAGTACTTC.

This clone was counted once. A junction end diverges from the germline sequence, so it may reflect a read error. This chain's CDR3 is CASSVYDEQFF. For the CDR3, the DNA is TGTGCCAGCAGTGTCTACGATGAGCAGTTCTTC. This sequence joins TRBV6-1 and TRBJ2-1; D remains ambiguous. Germline CDR1 and CDR2: MNHNS and SASEGT. The length of the CDR3 is 11 residues.

The chain links TRBV30 to TRBJ1-3, with unresolved D. Germline V gives CDR1 GTSNPN, CDR2 SVGIG (reference sequence). Trimming left V 2 bases short and J 4 bases short, with 9 bases between. CDR3 length equals 13 residues. The CDR3 sequence: CAWSPGYGNTIYF. For the CDR3, the DNA is TGTGCCTGGAGTCCGGGTTACGGAAACACCATATATTTT.

This clone was seen a handful of times. This sequence joins TRBV19 and TRBJ2-7, with 8 nucleotides matching TRBD2. The V segment lost 6 bases and the J segment 0 bases; nucleotides outside the gene matches: 7. Germline CDR1 and CDR2: LNHDA and SQIVND (reference sequence). This CDR3 contains 15 residues. CDR3 sequence reads: CASSKSGTSSYEQYF. The DNA for the CDR3 is TGTGCCAGTAGCAAAAGCGGGACTAGCTCCTACGAGCAGTACTTC.

The J gene is TRBJ2-4, the V gene TRBV9; D gene unclear. The CDR3 loop spans 13 amino acids. With 0 bases removed from V and 5 bases from J, the gap between germline ends came to 6 bases. Germline CDR1 and CDR2: SGDLS and YYNGEE. The CDR3 nucleotides read TGTGCCAGCAGCGTAGGGCTGGAAAACATTCAGTACTTC. This sequence encodes CASSVGLENIQYF.

The chain is built from TRBV5-4 and TRBJ2-5; 8 bases are a match to TRBD2. The CDR3 covers 14 residues. V dropped 1 base and J dropped 5; count of bases not matched to a gene: 4. Germline V gene sequence: CDR1 SGHNT, CDR2 YYREEE (reference sequence). The CDR3 loop reads CASSLTSGHETQYF. The CDR3 bases are TGTGCCAGCAGCTTGACTAGCGGTCATGAGACCCAGTACTTC.

The J gene is TRBJ2-4, the V gene TRBV5-1, with D possibly TRBD1 on 5 matching bases. The CDR3 is 13 amino acids. CDR1 and CDR2 (germline): SGHRS, YFSETQ. V was cut by 0 bases and J by 4 bases, with 5 bases left in between. As DNA, the CDR3 is TGCGCCAGCAGCTTGGACAGGAAAAACATTCAGTACTTC. Its translation is CASSLDRKNIQYF.

The J gene is TRBJ1-2, the V gene TRBV6-5; 8 bases are a match to TRBD1. V shed 2 bases and J 6 bases; nucleotides not matched to a gene: 11. The germline V gene encodes CDR1 MNHEY and CDR2 SVGAGI. This CDR3 has 16 amino acids. CDR3: CASSYAGTGKRDGYTF. The DNA of the CDR3 is TGTGCCAGCAGTTACGCAGGGACAGGAAAGAGAGATGGCTACACCTTC.

The rearrangement uses TRBV2 and TRBJ2-3, with 13 bases lining up with TRBD2. V shed 4 bases, J shed 4 bases, and the junction held 2 bases outside the gene matches. From germline, CDR1 is SNHLY and CDR2 FYNNEI. The length of the CDR3 is 15 residues. CDR3 bases: TGTGCCAGCAGTGGGACTAGCGGGAGCCCAGATACGCAGTATTTT. Translating gives CASSGTSGSPDTQYF.

V usage is TRBV5-1 and J usage is TRBJ1-4; 11 positions match TRBD1. The CDR3 contains 15 residues. Germline CDR1 and CDR2: SGHRS and YFSETQ. The junction had 7 bases not matched to a gene; V was cut back by 4 bases and J by 8 bases. The CDR3, as DNA: TGCGCCAGCAGCGGACAGGGGGCCCTAGGGGAAAAACTGTTTTTT. Residues: CASSGQGALGEKLFF. The variable domain in full, completed from reference TRBV5-1 and TRBJ1-4, reads KAGVTQTPRYLIKTRGQQVTLSCSPISGHRSVSWYQQTPGQGLQFLFEYFSETQRNKGNFPGRFSGRQFSNSRSEMNVSTLELGDSALYLCASSGQGALGEKLFFGSGTQLSVL.

The J gene is TRBJ1-2, the V gene TRBV7-9; D gene unclear. The CDR3 length is 13 residues. The V gene's germline CDR1 is SEHNR and CDR2 FQNEAQ (reference sequence). V was shortened by 0 bases and J by 6 bases, with 8 bases between the two germline ends. CDR3 in amino acids: CASSLARSDGYTF. For the CDR3, the DNA is TGTGCCAGCAGCTTAGCCCGGAGTGATGGCTACACCTTC.

This clone has more than one count but fewer than ten. The CDR3 bases are TGTGCCAGCAGTTTATTTCCCAGGGAAAAACTGTTTTTT. This codes for CASSLFPREKLFF. The chain recombines TRBV28 with TRBJ1-4; no firm D call. V lost 1 base and J lost 8, with 8 bases in between. Germline V gene sequence: CDR1 MDHEN, CDR2 SYDVKM. The CDR3 covers 13 residues.

This chain joins TRBV6-1 and TRBJ2-7, with 9 bases that match TRBD1. Trimming took 6 bases from V and 5 from J; bases not matched to a gene: 8. The CDR3 length is 14 residues. The germline V gene has CDR1 MNHNS and CDR2 SASEGT. CDR3 sequence: CASRNTGGINEQYF. The DNA for the CDR3 is TGTGCCAGCAGAAACACAGGGGGCATAAACGAGCAGTACTTC.

V and J are TRBV4-2 and TRBJ2-1; 16 nucleotides line up with TRBD2. CDR3 length: 21 amino acids. Germline CDR1 reads LGHNA; CDR2 reads YNFKEQ. After removal of 0 bases from V and 8 bases from J, the junction contained 16 bases not matched to a gene. The CDR3 spells CASSQDPGAGTSGRAGDEQFF. DNA of the CDR3: TGTGCCAGCAGCCAAGATCCAGGGGCCGGGACTAGCGGGAGGGCCGGGGATGAGCAGTTCTTC.

The rearrangement uses TRBV7-9 and TRBJ2-5; 11 nucleotides align to TRBD2. Germline assignment: CDR1 SEHNR and CDR2 FQNEAQ (reference sequence). V gave up 6 bases and J gave up 5 bases; unmatched junction bases: 11. CDR3 size: 16 residues. The CDR3 DNA sequence: TGTGCCAGCAGAGATAGCGGGAGGGCCCGCGTGGAGACCCAGTACTTC. This translates into CASRDSGRARVETQYF.

This chain joins TRBV25-1 and TRBJ2-5, with 7 bases identical to TRBD2. This CDR3 is 15 amino acids long. Germline CDR1 MGHDK, CDR2 SYGVNS. The J segment lost 4 bases and the V segment lost 3 bases, leaving 8 bases of the junction unmatched. CDR3 loop: CASSEYAGAGETQYF. CDR3 bases: TGTGCCAGCAGTGAGTATGCGGGAGCGGGAGAGACCCAGTACTTC. Together with reference TRBV25-1 and TRBJ2-5, the CDR3 gives the full variable domain: EADIYQTPRYLVIGTGKKITLECSQTMGHDKMYWYQQDPGMELHLIHYSYGVNSTEKGDLSSESTVSRIRTEHFPLTLESARPSHTSQYLCASSEYAGAGETQYFGPGTRLLVL.

The chain recombines TRBV7-9 with TRBJ1-1; D possibly corresponds to TRBD1 (5 bases). CDR1 and CDR2 (germline): SEHNR, FQNEAQ (reference sequence). This CDR3 has 14 residues. V dropped 4 bases and J dropped 4 bases, with 13 bases sitting between them. The CDR3 is CASSSTGRGTEAFF. The CDR3 coding sequence is TGTGCCAGCAGCTCGACTGGTAGGGGCACTGAAGCTTTCTTT.

The chain links TRBV6-1 to TRBJ2-1, with D maybe TRBD2 (6 bases). This CDR3 is built from 14 residues. Trimming took 10 bases from V and 1 from J, leaving 14 bases between them. Germline CDR1 reads MNHNS; CDR2 reads SASEGT. CDR3 protein: CATLIAVSYNEQFF. The CDR3 DNA is TGTGCCACCCTCATAGCGGTTTCCTACAATGAGCAGTTCTTC.

A single count supports this clone. The chain is built from TRBV30 and TRBJ1-5; no definite D call. The V gene's germline CDR1 is GTSNPN and CDR2 SVGIG (reference sequence). The CDR3 runs to 13 residues. The V gene lost 0 bases and the J gene lost 6 bases, with 9 bases spanning the gap. CDR3 DNA sequence: TGTGCCTGGAGTGTCCAGGAGGCTCAGCCCCAGCATTTT. It specifies CAWSVQEAQPQHF.

The rearrangement joins TRBV7-2 to TRBJ1-5; D not certain. CDR3 length: 14 residues. The germline V and J ends were trimmed by 1 base and 6 bases, with 10 bases remaining between them. Germline V gene sequence: CDR1 SGHTA, CDR2 FQGNSA. DNA for the CDR3: TGTGCCAGCAGCTTAGGGGGAGCGGTTCAGCCCCAGCATTTT. The encoded protein is CASSLGGAVQPQHF.

This clone was observed a handful of times. The chain joins TRBV30 to TRBJ1-4; D ambiguous. The CDR3 loop spans 13 amino acids. CDR1 GTSNPN and CDR2 SVGIG come from the germline V gene (reference sequence). V was cut by 1 base and J by 8 bases, with 11 bases left in between. The CDR3 region is CAWSGVIGEKLFF. The CDR3 DNA is TGTGCCTGGAGTGGGGTAATCGGGGAAAAACTGTTTTTT.